The rows below give T cell receptor beta chains drawn from one sample of a study of technical replicates of blood from a few donors. Assay used: immunoSEQ multiplex PCR; TCRdb lists only in-frame clones, some missing. Of 60,000 to 90,000 clones listed, around 93% are singletons. The material sequenced was T cells isolated from PBMCs. Receptors originate from a human donor in good health. Each CDR3 is given with its conserved first and last residue. D genes are given only for firm matches. Clone size is shown for a subset of rows, as once, few, many or a class of expanded clone.

>TRBJ1-1|TRBV19|.|TRBD1
TGTGCCAGTAGTCTGACAGGGTCTGAAGCTTTCTTT
CASSLTGSEAFF
>TRBJ2-5|TRBV10-3|few|TRBD1
TGTGCCATCAGTGAGTTTCTACCCGGGACAGGGGAGGAGACCCAGTACTTC
CAISEFLPGTGEETQYF
>TRBJ2-7|TRBV5-6|.|TRBD1
TGTGCCAGCAGCTTAGCGGGACAGGGGGCGCACTATGTCCACGAGCAGTACTTC
CASSLAGQGAHYVHEQYF
>TRBJ2-2|TRBV27|.|TRBD1
TGTGCCAGCAGTGGACGGACAGGGCTAAACACCGGGGAGCTGTTTTTT
CASSGRTGLNTGELFF
>TRBJ1-1|TRBV5-1|.|TRBD1
TGCGCCAGCAGCCCTGGACAGGGGGAAGGAGGAACTGAAGCTTTCTTT
CASSPGQGEGGTEAFF
>TRBJ1-2|TRBV7-2|.|TRBD1
TGTGCCAGCAGCAGCAGACAGGGCGGTGGCTACACCTTC
CASSSRQGGGYTF
>TRBJ1-2|TRBV6-5|once|.
TGTGCCAGCAGTTTCCGGGGGAACGACTATGGCTACACCTTC
CASSFRGNDYGYTF
>TRBJ2-5|TRBV29-1|.|.
TGCAGCGTTGCCTCGGGGGAGACCCAGTACTTC
CSVASGETQYF
>TRBJ1-5|TRBV5-7|.|.
TGTGCCAGCAGCGTCCACAGGGAATCCAGCAATCAGCCCCAGCATTTT
CASSVHRESSNQPQHF
>TRBJ2-1|TRBV27|.|TRBD1
TGTGCCAGTCGGGACTTCAGGGGGCCCTCCTACAATGAGCAGTTCTTC
CASRDFRGPSYNEQFF
>TRBJ2-3|TRBV11-1|.|TRBD1
TGTGCCAGCAGCTTCGGTTACGCGGGACAGGGGGACGATACGCAGTATTTT
CASSFGYAGQGDDTQYF
>TRBJ1-2|TRBV30|.|.
TGTGCCTGGAGTAGGGGAACCTATGGCTACACCTTC
CAWSRGTYGYTF
>TRBJ1-5|TRBV7-9|few|.
TGTGCCAGCAGCTTAGGGACTCTCCTAGATCAGCCCCAGCATTTT
CASSLGTLLDQPQHF
>TRBJ1-5|TRBV19|.|.
TGTGCCAGTAACCGGATCAGGGATCAGCCCCAGCATTTT
CASNRIRDQPQHF
>TRBJ1-5|TRBV4-1|.|TRBD1
TGCGCCAGCAGCCAAGGACAGGGGGCCAAGGGTCAGCCCCAGCATTTT
CASSQGQGAKGQPQHF
>TRBJ2-3|TRBV7-9|.|TRBD2
TGTGCCAGCAGCTCCAGCGGGAGGGCCTCGATCCAGTCAAATACGCAGTATTTT
CASSSSGRASIQSNTQYF
>TRBJ1-4|TRBV6-6|.|TRBD1
TGTGCCAGCAGTGTAAACAGGGGGACTAATGAAAAACTGTTTTTT
CASSVNRGTNEKLFF
>TRBJ2-1|TRBV7-9|.|.
TGTGCCAGCAGCTTGGGGCACAATGAGCAGTTCTTC
CASSLGHNEQFF
>TRBJ2-3|TRBV9|.|.
TGTGCCAGCAGCGTGAGACAGACAGATACGCAGTATTTT
CASSVRQTDTQYF
>TRBJ1-1|TRBV5-1|few|.
TGCGCCAGCAGCCTAGACACTGAAGCTTTCTTT
CASSLDTEAFF
>TRBJ1-1|TRBV28|.|TRBD1
TGTGCCAGCAGTCTGGGGGACAGAATGAACACTGAAGCTTTCTTT
CASSLGDRMNTEAFF
>TRBJ1-1|TRBV18|.|.
TGTGCCAGCTACCAGGGGATGAACACTGAAGCTTTCTTT
CASYQGMNTEAFF
>TRBJ1-5|TRBV12-2|.|.
TGTGCAAGTCGCTTAGGGCGAGAGGACAGGGAGGAGGATCAGCCCCAGCATTTT
CASRLGREDREEDQPQHF
>TRBJ1-4|TRBV19|once|.
TGTGCCAGTAGGACGAGGGAGAGTGCAACTAATGAAAAACTGTTTTTT
CASRTRESATNEKLFF
>TRBJ2-2|TRBV30|.|.
TGTGCCTGGAGTGTGGCAGGGCTGACCGGGGAGCTGTTTTTT
CAWSVAGLTGELFF
>TRBJ2-7|TRBV6-6|.|.
TGTGCCAGCAGTTATAAGGGAGGGCCGGGGGCGTACTTC
CASSYKGGPGAYF
>TRBJ2-3|TRBV5-1|.|TRBD2
TGCGCCAGCAGCTTGGGACTAGCGGGAAGGGCAGATACGCAGTATTTT
CASSLGLAGRADTQYF
>TRBJ1-3|TRBV9|.|.
TGTGCCAGCAGCGTAGAGGCTTCCAGGGCTGGAAACACCATATATTTT
CASSVEASRAGNTIYF
>TRBJ2-3|TRBV5-1|.|TRBD2
TGCGCCAGCAGCTTCGCGGGAGCCTACACAGATACGCAGTATTTT
CASSFAGAYTDTQYF
>TRBJ2-3|TRBV11-2|.|TRBD2
TGTGCCAGCAGCCCACCTGGACTAGTCACAGATACGCAGTATTTT
CASSPPGLVTDTQYF
>TRBJ2-3|TRBV2|.|TRBD2
TGTGCCAGCAGTGAACGAGGTAGCGGGTTCAGCACAGATACGCAGTATTTT
CASSERGSGFSTDTQYF
>TRBJ2-2|TRBV27|.|TRBD2
TGTGCCAGCAGTTGGGTAGCCGGGGGGGCCGGGAACACCGGGGAGCTGTTTTTT
CASSWVAGGAGNTGELFF
>TRBJ2-4|TRBV2|.|.
TGTGCCAGCAGTGGGGAAAAGGGAGGTTGGAAAAACATTCAGTACTTC
CASSGEKGGWKNIQYF
>TRBJ1-6|TRBV6-5|.|.
TGTGCCACTCGTCCTGGGGAGAGATATTCACCCCTCCACTTT
CATRPGERYSPLHF
>TRBJ2-7|TRBV27|.|TRBD2
TGTGCCAGCAAGCCTGGGCTAGCGGGAGGATACGAGCAGTACTTC
CASKPGLAGGYEQYF
>TRBJ2-7|TRBV2|.|TRBD2
TGTGCCAGCAATCAGCGGGAGAGGGACGAGCAGTACTTC
CASNQRERDEQYF
>TRBJ1-5|TRBV4-1|.|.
TGCGCCAGCAGCCAATACGACAGCAGCAATCAGCCCCAGCATTTT
CASSQYDSSNQPQHF